This T cell receptor beta chain was recovered during a study of blood T cell repertoires in COVID-19. The CDR3 loop spans 20 amino acids. Germline values: CDR1 LGHNA, CDR2 YNFKEQ. J was trimmed by 3 bases and V by 1 base; bases with no gene match: 14. In the study's own analysis: Nucleated cell counts were estimated from reference gene primer amplification. Profiling relied on immunoSEQ multiplex PCR, and the TCRdb table lists in-frame clones only, not all of them. The V and J calls and clone size are taken from that table; D and trimming were inferred from the DNA. Of 200,000 to 250,000 clones detected, approximately 89% appear once; the ten largest clones hold under 2%.

The origin of this receptor is a woman aged 55-69 years who had recovered from COVID-19. The sequenced sample consisted of peripheral blood. This chain uses TRBV4-2 with TRBJ2-3; 12 bases are a match to TRBD2. For the CDR3, the DNA is TGTGCCAGCAGCCAAGCTAGCGGGGGGGCCGGGATCGGGGTAACAGATACGCAGTATTTT. Its protein is CASSQASGGAGIGVTDTQYF.